This TCR beta chain was sequenced for a study of identical twins. Whole-study findings and limits: Modelling approaches yielded underestimates of out-of-frame TCR alpha sharing between monozygotic twins. Out-of-frame alpha sequences shared by twins were enriched for low generation probability.

As regards this clonotype: Its target is not known.

TCRdb reprocessed the 5' RACE reads with MiXCR, giving one entry per CDR3 protein. The table lists 1.5 million to 2 million distinct CDR3 sequences, roughly a third of them singletons, with 0.25% to 0.3% in the top ten. What was sequenced was cord blood. The sequence was obtained from a newborn girl in good health.

This CDR3 reads CASSGLQNRGPYNEQYF. CDR3 DNA: TGTGCCAGCAGTGGCCTGCAGAACAGGGGCCCCTACAATGAGCAGTACTTC. The chain employs TRBV25-1 and TRBJ2-1, with 7 bases that match TRBD1. The better agreement between TRBJ2-7 and the DNA end casts doubt on the J call. CDR3 length equals 17 residues. Per the germline V gene, CDR1 is MGHDK and CDR2 is SYGVNS.